This note documents a single T cell receptor beta chain sequence. The source of the sample is a study of CD8 T cells in Susac syndrome. A quantity of about 0.45 to 1 ug RNA underwent reverse transcription using random hexamers. By means of immunoSEQ multiplex PCR, TCR beta CDR3 spanning 54 Vbeta and 13 Jbeta underwent amplification. MiXCR, applied by TCRdb to the immunoSEQ multiplex PCR reads, yields one record per CDR3 protein. This sample has a few hundred thousand distinct CDR3 sequences, with 95% found just once. V lost 5 bases to trimming and J lost 6 bases; unmatched junction nucleotides: 8. Germline V gives CDR1 SGHTA, CDR2 FQGNSA. The CDR3 loop spans 16 amino acids.

The TCR originated in a human donor with multiple sclerosis. The sequenced material came from CD4+ T cells from PBMCs. The V call is TRBV7-2, the J call TRBJ1-5; 12 bases are shared with TRBD1. The CDR3: CASSTTGQGALQPQHF. The CDR3 DNA reads TGTGCCAGCAGCACGACGGGACAGGGGGCCCTTCAGCCCCAGCATTTT.